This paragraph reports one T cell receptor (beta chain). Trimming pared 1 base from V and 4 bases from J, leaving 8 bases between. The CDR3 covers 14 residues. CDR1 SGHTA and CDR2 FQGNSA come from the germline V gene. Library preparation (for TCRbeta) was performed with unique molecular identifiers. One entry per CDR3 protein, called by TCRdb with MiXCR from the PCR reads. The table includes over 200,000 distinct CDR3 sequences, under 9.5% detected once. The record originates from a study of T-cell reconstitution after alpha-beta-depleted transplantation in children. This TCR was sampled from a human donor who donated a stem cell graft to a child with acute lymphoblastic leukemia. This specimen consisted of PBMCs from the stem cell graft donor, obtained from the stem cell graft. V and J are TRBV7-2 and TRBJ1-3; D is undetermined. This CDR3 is CASSLGPAGNTIYF. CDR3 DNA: TGTGCCAGCAGCTTAGGTCCAGCAGGAAACACCATATATTTT.